These T cell receptor beta chains were read from a single sample in a study of blood T cell repertoires in COVID-19. Sequencing was performed with immunoSEQ multiplex PCR; in TCRdb, only in-frame clones are kept and a portion is missing. This table has tens of thousands of clones, around 80% appearing once. The material sequenced was peripheral blood. Receptors originate from a woman over 75 with acute or convalescent COVID-19. The CDR3 runs from the conserved cysteine through the conserved F or W. D genes are given only for firm matches. Expanded clones get a size class; other rows say once, few or many, or leave the size out.

V	size	D	J	CDR3	DNA
TRBV3-1/TRBV3-2	NA	NA	TRBJ1-1	CASREAGVNTEAFF	TGTGCCAGCAGGGAGGCTGGAGTGAACACTGAAGCTTTCTTT
TRBV15	NA	TRBD1	TRBJ1-1	CATSRGRTGIFTEAFF	TGTGCCACCAGCAGAGGACGGACAGGAATTTTCACTGAAGCTTTCTTT
TRBV11-1	NA	NA	TRBJ2-1	CASSLASLGGAPLNEQFF	TGTGCCAGCAGCTTAGCCTCCCTAGGGGGGGCGCCCCTCAATGAGCAGTTCTTC
TRBV11-3	NA	TRBD1	TRBJ2-2	CASSLGGPGQPNTGELFF	TGTGCCAGCAGCTTAGGGGGGCCGGGACAGCCGAACACCGGGGAGCTGTTTTTT
TRBV5-1	NA	TRBD2	TRBJ2-1	CASSFGGDLRDEQFF	TGCGCCAGCAGCTTTGGGGGGGATCTACGGGATGAGCAGTTCTTC
TRBV5-1	NA	TRBD1	TRBJ1-1	CASSPYRGQGVNTEAFF	TGCGCCAGCAGCCCATACAGGGGGCAAGGGGTGAACACTGAAGCTTTCTTT
TRBV3-1/TRBV3-2	NA	NA	TRBJ2-2	CASSQGPLRTGELFF	TGTGCCAGCAGCCAAGGGCCCCTCCGTACCGGGGAGCTGTTTTTT
TRBV6-5	NA	TRBD2	TRBJ2-3	CASSTTSAGTQYF	TGTGCCAGCAGTACTACTAGCGCCGGTACGCAGTATTTT
TRBV7-2	NA	TRBD2	TRBJ2-7	CASSLVLAGGSTGYEQYF	TGTGCCAGCAGCTTAGTGTTAGCGGGCGGCAGCACTGGGTACGAGCAGTACTTC
TRBV18	NA	TRBD1	TRBJ2-5	CASSPLQGLETQYF	TGTGCCAGCTCACCCTTACAGGGGCTAGAGACCCAGTACTTC
TRBV7-9	NA	TRBD1	TRBJ1-1	CASSPRGQVNTEAFF	TGTGCCAGCAGCCCCCGAGGACAGGTGAACACTGAAGCTTTCTTT
TRBV25-1	NA	TRBD2	TRBJ2-5	CASSPPLAGAPKETQYF	TGTGCCAGCAGTCCCCCACTAGCGGGGGCTCCTAAAGAGACCCAGTACTTC
TRBV20-1	NA	NA	TRBJ1-2	CSASMGADGYTF	TGCAGTGCTAGTATGGGGGCCGATGGCTACACCTTC
TRBV2	few	TRBD1	TRBJ1-1	CASSTSRGTGDSNTEAFF	TGTGCCAGCAGTACTTCTAGGGGGACAGGGGATAGTAACACTGAAGCTTTCTTT
TRBV19	NA	TRBD1	TRBJ1-2	CASSTGTGQTIYGYTF	TGTGCCAGTAGTACTGGGACAGGGCAAACTATCTATGGCTACACCTTC
TRBV24-1	NA	TRBD1	TRBJ1-1	CATSGTGVNTEAFF	TGTGCCACCAGTGGGACAGGGGTGAACACTGAAGCTTTCTTT
TRBV19	NA	TRBD1	TRBJ2-2	CASSKGQGSANTGELFF	TGTGCCAGTAGTAAGGGACAGGGATCCGCGAACACCGGGGAGCTGTTTTTT
TRBV5-1	NA	NA	TRBJ2-7	CASSPSGQIDEQYF	TGCGCCAGCAGCCCGAGCGGACAGATCGACGAGCAGTACTTC
TRBV21-1	NA	NA	TRBJ2-4	CASTPGQGLAGGEVLNIQYF	TGTGCCAGTACGCCCGGACAGGGTCTAGCGGGAGGTGAAGTTTTGAACATTCAGTACTTC
TRBV7-3	NA	TRBD2	TRBJ2-2	CASSSQGTSAAGELFF	TGTGCCAGCAGCTCCCAAGGGACTAGCGCGGCCGGGGAGCTGTTTTTT
TRBV11-1	NA	NA	TRBJ1-1	CASSRGGAEVWAEAFF	TGTGCCAGCTCACGGGGGGGCGCGGAGGTATGGGCTGAAGCTTTCTTT
TRBV3-1/TRBV3-2	NA	NA	TRBJ1-1	CASSRQGNVNTEAFF	TGTGCCAGCAGCAGGCAGGGGAATGTGAACACTGAAGCTTTCTTT
TRBV7-2	NA	TRBD2	TRBJ2-3	CASSPSGTVVHTQYF	TGTGCCAGCAGCCCCAGCGGGACCGTCGTCCATACGCAGTATTTT
TRBV5-4	NA	NA	TRBJ2-1	CASSPRTGTPGDEQFF	TGTGCCAGCAGCCCCCGGACCGGAACTCCCGGGGATGAGCAGTTCTTC
TRBV24-1	NA	NA	TRBJ1-5	CATSDLRGQPQHF	TGTGCCACCAGTGATTTGAGGGGCCAGCCCCAGCATTTT